These 20 T cell receptor beta chains originate from one sample sequenced in a study of cytomegalovirus exposure and HLA in healthy donors. Method: immunoSEQ multiplex PCR; TCRdb's copy keeps in-frame clones and lacks some. The profile covers about 130,000 clones, with approximately 94% appearing a single time and 1.7% taken by the ten largest. Sequenced material: PBMCs. Receptors originate from a man between 18 and 29 years old in good health and CMV-seronegative.

The chain links TRBV7-9 to TRBJ2-7; 8 positions match TRBD1. The germline gives CDR1 SEHNR, CDR2 FQNEAQ (reference sequence). V trimming: 5 bases; J trimming: 9 bases; junction bases outside the gene matches: 6. The length of the CDR3 is 12 residues. The CDR3 sequence: CASSDGQGLQYF. CDR3 in DNA: TGTGCCAGCAGCGACGGACAGGGACTGCAGTACTTC.

This chain connects TRBV30 to TRBJ2-2; TRBD2 might be the D (5 bases). V was pared by 4 bases and J by 6 bases, with 9 bases between. This CDR3 is 12 amino acids long. CDR1 and CDR2 from the germline V gene are GTSNPN and SVGIG (reference sequence). CDR3 sequence reads: CAWTYGAGELFF. The CDR3 nucleotides are TGTGCCTGGACGTACGGGGCCGGGGAGCTGTTTTTT.

The chain joins TRBV11-2 to TRBJ2-7; D gene ambiguous. In germline, CDR1 is SGHAT, CDR2 FQNNGV. CDR3 length equals 11 residues. Trimming cost V 3 bases and J 12 bases, with 12 bases left between them. CDR3 bases: TGTGCCAGCAGCTTCCCGCCAGCGTTGTACTTC. Protein: CASSFPPALYF.

The rearrangement uses TRBV27 and TRBJ2-5; a possible D gene is TRBD2 (5 bases). Between the trimmed V and J ends, which lost 2 bases and 1 base, there was a span of 8 bases. Germline V gene sequence: CDR1 MNHEY, CDR2 SMNVEV (reference sequence). This CDR3 region has 14 residues. The CDR3: CASSLGAAQETQYF. CDR3 nucleotide sequence: TGTGCCAGCAGTTTAGGAGCGGCCCAAGAGACCCAGTACTTC.

This chain links TRBV7-3 with TRBJ1-2, with D maybe TRBD1 (6 bases). In germline, CDR1 is SGHTA, CDR2 FQGTGA. The CDR3 loop spans 18 amino acids. Trimming took 4 bases from V and 8 from J, leaving 29 bases between them. This chain's CDR3 is CASSSGVASGAGLRGYTF. DNA for the CDR3: TGTGCCAGCAGCTCCGGAGTAGCTTCAGGGGCAGGCCTCAGGGGCTACACCTTC.

V and J are TRBV11-2 and TRBJ1-3; D possibly corresponds to TRBD1 (5 bases). V was trimmed by 7 bases and J by 11 bases, leaving 27 bases between them. This CDR3 spans 16 amino acids. CDR1 SGHAT and CDR2 FQNNGV come from the germline V gene. The CDR3 here is CASTVGGPTDFSAIYF. The DNA of the CDR3 is TGTGCCAGCACCGTGGGGGGACCGACGGACTTTTCCGCCATATATTTT.

The V gene is TRBV4-3, the J gene TRBJ2-3, with 8 positions matching TRBD1. Germline V gives CDR1 LGHNA, CDR2 YSLEER. The CDR3 is 15 residues long. The V gene end was trimmed by 6 bases and the J gene end by 2 bases; junction bases not matched to a gene: 7. The CDR3 nucleotides are TGCGCCAGCAGTCCCAGGGGGCCAGTCACAGATACGCAGTATTTT. Translating it yields CASSPRGPVTDTQYF.

This chain uses TRBV7-3 with TRBJ1-1, with 7 bases lining up with TRBD1. The CDR3 is made up of 14 amino acids. The trim removed 5 bases at V and 1 base at J, leaving 4 bases unmatched. The germline V gene has CDR1 SGHTA and CDR2 FQGTGA. For the CDR3, the DNA is TGTGCCAGCAGCCAACAGGGGTGGAACACTGAAGCTTTCTTT. This encodes CASSQQGWNTEAFF.

The V and J genes are TRBV11-2 and TRBJ2-3, with D perhaps TRBD2 (7 bases). Trimming pared 5 bases from V and 4 bases from J, leaving 19 bases between. CDR3 length: 16 residues. Germline V lookup: CDR1 SGHAT, CDR2 FQNNGV. CDR3 coding DNA: TGTGCCAGCAGCCCCAGCGGTGGAGGGGGGGCAGATACGCAGTATTTT. This gives the protein CASSPSGGGGADTQYF.

The rearrangement joins TRBV28 to TRBJ2-7; a weak D match, TRBD1 (5 bases). The CDR3 sequence is 12 residues long. The V gene lost 6 bases and the J gene lost 3 bases, with 9 bases spanning the gap. Germline V gene sequence: CDR1 MDHEN, CDR2 SYDVKM. DNA of the CDR3: TGTGCCAGCAGACAGGCGCTCTACGAGCAGTACTTC. Translated, it gives CASRQALYEQYF.

The rearrangement uses TRBV27 and TRBJ2-2; TRBD2 matches 12 bases. Germline values: CDR1 MNHEY, CDR2 SMNVEV (reference sequence). Losses at the gene ends were 6 bases for V and 0 bases for J; bases not matched to a gene: 11. This CDR3 comprises 19 residues. The CDR3 spells CASRPSGRGLIANTGELFF. DNA for the CDR3: TGTGCCAGCAGACCTAGCGGGAGGGGGTTAATCGCGAACACCGGGGAGCTGTTTTTT.

The V call is TRBV27, the J call TRBJ2-7, with D tentatively TRBD1 (6 bases). CDR3 length equals 15 residues. V was clipped by 4 bases and J by 6 bases, with 19 bases between them. CDR1 is MNHEY and CDR2 is SMNVEV in the germline V gene (reference sequence). Here the CDR3 reads CASSSVRGSAGEQYF. CDR3 coding DNA: TGTGCCAGCAGTTCAGTTAGGGGGAGTGCTGGCGAGCAGTACTTC.

The chain joins TRBV19 to TRBJ1-2, with 8 bases that match TRBD1. In germline, CDR1 is LNHDA, CDR2 SQIVND (reference sequence). V shed 2 bases, J shed 7 bases, and the junction held 6 bases outside the gene matches. The CDR3 consists of 14 residues. CDR3 DNA sequence: TGTGCCAGTAGTATATCTGACAGGGGACCTGGCTACACCTTC. This encodes CASSISDRGPGYTF.

The chain combines TRBV29-1 with TRBJ2-2, with 7 positions matching TRBD1. The trim removed 6 bases at V and 1 base at J, leaving 5 bases unmatched. Germline V CDR1 and CDR2: SQVTM, ANQGSEA. This CDR3 spans 14 amino acids. The CDR3 is CSVQGVKNTGELFF. The CDR3, as DNA: TGCAGCGTCCAGGGGGTAAAGAACACCGGGGAGCTGTTTTTT.

The V call is TRBV19, the J call TRBJ2-2, with TRBD2 matching over 9 bases. This CDR3 contains 16 residues. Germline CDR1 LNHDA, CDR2 SQIVND (reference sequence). J was trimmed by 7 bases and V by 7 bases; bases with no gene match: 13. The CDR3 loop is CASTWGGSGSFGELFF. The CDR3, as DNA: TGTGCCAGTACGTGGGGTGGTAGCGGGAGTTTCGGGGAGCTGTTTTTT.

The chain combines TRBV5-4 with TRBJ2-1; TRBD1 matches 9 bases. The CDR3 spans 15 residues. With 4 bases clipped from V and 0 bases from J, the junction kept 2 bases outside the gene matches. Germline V gene sequence: CDR1 SGHNT, CDR2 YYREEE (reference sequence). CDR3 protein: CASSPGQGSYNEQFF. For the CDR3, the DNA is TGTGCCAGCAGCCCGGGACAGGGCTCCTACAATGAGCAGTTCTTC. Together with reference TRBV5-4 and TRBJ2-1, the CDR3 gives the full variable domain: ETGVTQSPTHLIKTRGQQVTLRCSSQSGHNTVSWYQQALGQGPQFIFQYYREEENGRGNFPPRFSGLQFPNYSSELNVNALELDDSALYLCASSPGQGSYNEQFFGPGTRLTVL.

This chain links TRBV9 with TRBJ2-5; the D is unclear. Germline V gene data show CDR1 as SGDLS and CDR2 as YYNGEE. Trimming cost V 0 bases and J 5 bases, with 8 bases left between them. The CDR3 contains 13 residues. The CDR3 bases are TGTGCCAGCAGCGTAGGACAACGTGAGACCCAGTACTTC. Residues: CASSVGQRETQYF.

The chain uses TRBV28 and TRBJ2-7; possibly TRBD1 for D (5 bases). The length of the CDR3 is 12 residues. V gave up 6 bases and J gave up 1 base, with 7 bases separating them. Germline V CDR1 and CDR2: MDHEN, SYDVKM. The chain's CDR3 is CASRGASYEQYF. The CDR3 coding sequence is TGTGCCAGCAGAGGGGCTTCCTACGAGCAGTACTTC.

About this clone itself: Additional DNA sequences in this sample encode the identical CDR3. V gene TRBV4-1 combines with J gene TRBJ2-7; 11 positions match TRBD2. Germline CDR1 and CDR2: MGHRA and YSYEKL. This CDR3 region has 15 residues. The J segment lost 1 base and the V segment lost 1 base, leaving 0 bases of the junction unmatched. The CDR3 DNA reads as TGCGCCAGCAGCCAAGGACTAGCGGGGTCCTACGAGCAGTACTTC. Amino acids: CASSQGLAGSYEQYF.

The chain uses TRBV27 and TRBJ2-1; TRBD2 agrees at 7 bases. The V and J ends lost 3 bases and 0 bases, in that order; junction bases with no gene match: 2. The CDR3 runs 15 residues. The germline gives CDR1 MNHEY, CDR2 SMNVEV (reference sequence). The CDR3 nucleotides read TGTGCCAGCAGTTTGAAGCGGGGCTCCTACAATGAGCAGTTCTTC. It yields the protein CASSLKRGSYNEQFF.